The next 4 T cell receptor beta chains were all read from a single sample in a study of blood T cell repertoires in COVID-19. Data came from immunoSEQ multiplex PCR; TCRdb stores just in-frame clones and leaves some out. The sample includes approximately 340,000 clones, roughly nine tenths seen only once; the top ten take about 0.83%. Sequenced: PBMCs or T cells enriched from blood (not recorded which). These receptors all stem from a woman aged 40-49 years who had been exposed to COVID-19.

CDR3 sequence: CASSLDPPGQGLGTGELFF. CDR3 nucleotide sequence: TGTGCCAGCAGCTTGGATCCCCCGGGACAGGGTTTGGGCACCGGGGAGCTGTTTTTT. The rearrangement links TRBV5-6 to TRBJ2-2; 9 bases map to TRBD1. This CDR3 comprises 19 residues. V was clipped by 0 bases and J by 4 bases; unmatched bases: 13. Germline V CDR1 and CDR2: SGHDT, YYEEEE.

The chain uses TRBV12-1 and TRBJ1-5; the table names TRBD1, a call not compared with the DNA. TRBV12-1 is noted as a pseudogene. The CDR3 consists of 15 residues. This CDR3 reads CASSITGGFGQPQHF. The CDR3, as DNA: TGTGCCAGCAGCATTACAGGGGGTTTCGGTCAGCCCCAGCATTTT.

This sequence joins TRBV5-6 and TRBJ2-3, with 8 bases identical to TRBD2. The CDR3 loop spans 15 amino acids. V was pared by 6 bases and J by 4 bases, with 10 bases of the junction left unmatched. Germline CDR1 SGHDT, CDR2 YYEEEE. The CDR3 protein is CASTMLAGPADTQYF. For the CDR3, the DNA is TGTGCCAGCACCATGCTAGCGGGTCCCGCAGATACGCAGTATTTT. Using reference TRBV5-6 and TRBJ2-3 for the parts outside the CDR3, the full variable domain is DAGVTQSPTHLIKTRGQQVTLRCSPKSGHDTVSWYQQALGQGPQFIFQYYEEEERQRGNFPDRFSGHQFPNYSSELNVNALLLGDSALYLCASTMLAGPADTQYFGPGTRLTVL.

The chain is built from TRBV18 and TRBJ1-2; 7 positions agree with TRBD1. V was clipped by 6 bases and J by 6 bases; unmatched bases: 10. CDR1 is KGHSH and CDR2 is LQKENI in the germline V gene. The CDR3 has 14 residues. CDR3 region: CASSAMTGSDGYTF. The CDR3 DNA is TGTGCCAGCTCGGCAATGACAGGGTCGGATGGCTACACCTTC.